This is a list of T cell receptor beta chains from one sample in a study of T cell responses to AZD1222 COVID-19 vaccine. Generated by immunoSEQ multiplex PCR, the TCRdb table keeps only in-frame clones and is missing some. The sample consists of approximately 120,000 clones, more than 70% of them appearing once. The source was peripheral blood, collected on day 0 of AZD1222 vaccination. The receptors originated from an adult in good health. CDR3s include the opening cysteine and the closing phenylalanine or tryptophan. The D gene is left open where the match is weak.

j_call v_call d_call cdr3_nt cdr3_aa
TRBJ2-5 TRBV28 . TGTGCCAGCAGTCCACCCCACGGAGTCATCCAAGAGACCCAGTACTTC CASSPPHGVIQETQYF
TRBJ1-2 TRBV7-2 TRBD1 TGTGCCAGCAGCTTGAGGACAGGAGTGAACTATGGCTACACCTTC CASSLRTGVNYGYTF
TRBJ1-5 TRBV6-4 . TGTGCCAGCAGCGCCCCTGCCGGGGCTCGCAATCAGCCCCAGCATTTT CASSAPAGARNQPQHF
TRBJ2-1 TRBV5-1 TRBD2 TGCGCCAGCAGCTGGGGACTAGCGGGAGCAGGTGAGCAGTTCTTC CASSWGLAGAGEQFF
TRBJ2-1 TRBV19 . TGTGCCAGTAGAAACCGGGACACGGACTACAATGAGCAGTTCTTC CASRNRDTDYNEQFF
TRBJ2-1 TRBV20-1 . TGCAGTGCTAGTCGGACTAACGCCCCGAATGAGCAGTTCTTC CSASRTNAPNEQFF
TRBJ2-1 TRBV6-5 . TGTGCCAGCAGGAGGGTGGGGGGGGCGCATGAGCAGTTCTTC CASRRVGGAHEQFF
TRBJ1-5 TRBV5-1 . TGCGCCAGCAGCTTGGAGGGTACTCAGCCCCAGCATTTT CASSLEGTQPQHF
TRBJ2-5 TRBV5-4 TRBD1 TGTGCCAGCAGAGCCGGGGACAGCCAAGAGACCCAGTACTTC CASRAGDSQETQYF
TRBJ1-1 TRBV11-2 . TGTGCCAGCAGCTTAGATCTACAGGGACCTGAAGCTTTCTTT CASSLDLQGPEAFF
TRBJ2-1 TRBV20-1 . TGCAGTGCTAGAGATGGGGCCTTAGCCGTCTTC CSARDGALAVF